This T cell receptor beta chain was identified in a study of beta chain features in type 1 diabetes. Regarding the study as a whole: The naive, central memory and Treg TCRB repertoires showed an apparent similarity that was greater among patients than among healthy donors. Moderate but significant shortening of TCRB CDR3s was recorded in all four CD4+ subsets from Type 1 diabetes patients.

A note on this clone: Its antigen remains unidentified.

A heparinised blood draw that averaged about 110 mL was obtained once from each donor. The CDR3 extends over 15 amino acids. With 0 bases removed from V and 2 bases from J, the gap between germline ends came to 12 bases. CDR1 and CDR2 from the germline V gene are GTSNPN and SVGIG (reference sequence). Expressed TCRB transcripts got sequenced, as all isolated RNA was reverse transcribed. Sequencing used immunoSEQ multiplex PCR; TCRdb keeps in-frame clones, though not all of them. The sample yields roughly 700,000 clones, about an eighth seen once. This receptor was identified in a man between 18 and 29 years old with type 1 diabetes. The V gene is TRBV30, the J gene TRBJ2-3; D perhaps matches TRBD2 (5 bases). The source material was naive CD4+ T cells from blood. CDR3 sequence (DNA): TGTGCCTGGAGTGTAAGCGGCGGGCCCACAGATACGCAGTATTTT. Amino acid sequence: CAWSVSGGPTDTQYF.